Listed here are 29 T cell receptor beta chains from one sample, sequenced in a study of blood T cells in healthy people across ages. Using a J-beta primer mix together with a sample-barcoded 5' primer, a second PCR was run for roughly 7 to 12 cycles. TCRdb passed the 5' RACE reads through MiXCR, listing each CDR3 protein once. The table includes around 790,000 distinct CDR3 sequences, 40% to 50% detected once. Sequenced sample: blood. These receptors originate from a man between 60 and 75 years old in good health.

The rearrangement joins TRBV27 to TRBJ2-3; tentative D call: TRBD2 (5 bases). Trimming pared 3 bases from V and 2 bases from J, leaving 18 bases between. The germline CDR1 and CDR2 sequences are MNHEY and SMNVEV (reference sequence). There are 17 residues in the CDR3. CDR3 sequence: CASSLAGVVRDTDTQYF. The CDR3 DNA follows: TGTGCCAGCAGTTTGGCCGGGGTCGTTAGGGACACAGATACGCAGTATTTT.

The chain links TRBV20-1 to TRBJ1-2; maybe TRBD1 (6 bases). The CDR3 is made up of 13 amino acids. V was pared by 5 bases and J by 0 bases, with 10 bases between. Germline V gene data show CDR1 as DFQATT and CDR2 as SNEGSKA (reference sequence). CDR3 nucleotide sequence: TGCAGTGCTGAGGACAGTTCTAACTATGGCTACACCTTC. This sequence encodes CSAEDSSNYGYTF.

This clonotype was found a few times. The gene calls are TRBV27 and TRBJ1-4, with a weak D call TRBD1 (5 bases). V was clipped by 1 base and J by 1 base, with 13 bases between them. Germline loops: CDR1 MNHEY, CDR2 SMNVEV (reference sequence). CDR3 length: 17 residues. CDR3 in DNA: TGTGCCAGCAGTTTATTGCAGGGTACAGGAACTAATGAAAAACTGTTTTTT. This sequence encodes CASSLLQGTGTNEKLFF.

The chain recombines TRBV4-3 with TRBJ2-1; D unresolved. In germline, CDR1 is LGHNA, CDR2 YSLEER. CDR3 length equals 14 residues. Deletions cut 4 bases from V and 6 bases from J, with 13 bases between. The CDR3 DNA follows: TGCGCCAGCAGCCTTGAGTTAGCCAGCAATGAGCAGTTCTTC. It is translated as CASSLELASNEQFF.

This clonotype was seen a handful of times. The CDR3 loop is CASSQLGGTGGEETQYF. In DNA form, the CDR3 reads TGTGCCAGCAGCCAATTAGGGGGCACAGGGGGTGAAGAGACCCAGTACTTC. The V call is TRBV3-1, the J call TRBJ2-5; 8 bases align to TRBD1. Germline V CDR1 and CDR2: LGHDT, YNNKEL (reference sequence). With 2 bases clipped from V and 3 bases from J, the junction kept 11 bases outside the gene matches. The CDR3 contains 17 residues.

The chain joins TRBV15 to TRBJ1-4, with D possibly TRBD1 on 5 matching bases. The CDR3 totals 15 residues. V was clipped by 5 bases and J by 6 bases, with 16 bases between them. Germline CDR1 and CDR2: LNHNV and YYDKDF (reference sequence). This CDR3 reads CATSPRDRGDEKLFF. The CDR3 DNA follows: TGTGCCACCAGCCCCCGGGACCGAGGGGATGAAAAACTGTTTTTT.

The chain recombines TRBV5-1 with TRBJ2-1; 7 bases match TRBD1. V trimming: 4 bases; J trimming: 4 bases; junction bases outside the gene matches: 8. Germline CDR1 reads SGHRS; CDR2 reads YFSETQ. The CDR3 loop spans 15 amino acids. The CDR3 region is CASSPRDSRYNEQFF. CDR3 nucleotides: TGCGCCAGCAGCCCCCGGGACAGCAGATACAATGAGCAGTTCTTC.

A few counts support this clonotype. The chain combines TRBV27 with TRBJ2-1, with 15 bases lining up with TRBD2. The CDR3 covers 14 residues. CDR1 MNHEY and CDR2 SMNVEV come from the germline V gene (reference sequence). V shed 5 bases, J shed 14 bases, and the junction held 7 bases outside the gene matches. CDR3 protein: CASSGGLAGGREFF. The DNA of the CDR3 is TGTGCCAGCAGTGGGGGACTAGCGGGGGGCAGAGAGTTCTTC.

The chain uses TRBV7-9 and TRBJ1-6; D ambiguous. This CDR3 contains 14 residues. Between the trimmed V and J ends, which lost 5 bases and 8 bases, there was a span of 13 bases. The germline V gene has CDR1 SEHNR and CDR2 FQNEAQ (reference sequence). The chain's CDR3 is CASSPPTGDSPLHF. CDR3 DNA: TGTGCCAGCAGCCCACCGACGGGAGATTCACCCCTCCACTTT.

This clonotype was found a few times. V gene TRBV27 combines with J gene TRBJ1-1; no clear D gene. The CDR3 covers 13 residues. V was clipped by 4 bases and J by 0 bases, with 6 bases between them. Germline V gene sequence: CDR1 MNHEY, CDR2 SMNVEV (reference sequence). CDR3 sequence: CASSSVLNTEAFF. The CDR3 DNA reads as TGTGCCAGCAGTTCAGTGCTGAACACTGAAGCTTTCTTT.

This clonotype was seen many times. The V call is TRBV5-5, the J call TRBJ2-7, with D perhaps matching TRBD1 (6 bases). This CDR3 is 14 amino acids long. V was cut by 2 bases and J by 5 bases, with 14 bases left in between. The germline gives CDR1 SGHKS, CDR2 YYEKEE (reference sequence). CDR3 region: CASSFIQGKHEQYF. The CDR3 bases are TGTGCCAGCAGCTTTATTCAGGGGAAGCACGAGCAGTACTTC.

Written as DNA, the CDR3 is TGCGCCAGCAGCCAATCTCTAGCGGCCGGACAGTTCTTC. Encoded protein: CASSQSLAAGQFF. The rearrangement uses TRBV4-1 and TRBJ2-1, with 7 bases aligning to TRBD2. The ends lost 2 bases at V and 13 bases at J; junction bases unmatched: 8. The CDR3 is made up of 13 amino acids. Germline V gene sequence: CDR1 MGHRA, CDR2 YSYEKL.

This CDR3 reads CSIRTGIALVDGYTF. The CDR3 DNA follows: TGCAGTATAAGGACAGGGATTGCCCTAGTCGATGGCTACACCTTC. V is TRBV20-1 and J is TRBJ1-2; TRBD1 matches at 8 bases. The CDR3 runs 15 residues. The V gene end was trimmed by 8 bases and the J gene end by 6 bases; junction bases not matched to a gene: 17. Germline-derived CDR1 and CDR2 are DFQATT and SNEGSKA (reference sequence).

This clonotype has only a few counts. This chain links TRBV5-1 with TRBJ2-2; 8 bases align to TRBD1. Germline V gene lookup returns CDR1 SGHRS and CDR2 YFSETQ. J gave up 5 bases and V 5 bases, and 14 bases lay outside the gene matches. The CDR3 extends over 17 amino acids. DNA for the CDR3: TGCGCCAGCAGTCCCTTGTACGGACAGGGATATACCGGGGAGCTGTTTTTT. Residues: CASSPLYGQGYTGELFF.

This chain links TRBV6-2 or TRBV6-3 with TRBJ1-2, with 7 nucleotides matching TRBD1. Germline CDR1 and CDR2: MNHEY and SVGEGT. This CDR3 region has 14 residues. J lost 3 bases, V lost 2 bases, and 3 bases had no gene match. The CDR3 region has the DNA TGTGCCAGCAGTTACCCCAGGGGGTACTATGGCTACACCTTC. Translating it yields CASSYPRGYYGYTF.

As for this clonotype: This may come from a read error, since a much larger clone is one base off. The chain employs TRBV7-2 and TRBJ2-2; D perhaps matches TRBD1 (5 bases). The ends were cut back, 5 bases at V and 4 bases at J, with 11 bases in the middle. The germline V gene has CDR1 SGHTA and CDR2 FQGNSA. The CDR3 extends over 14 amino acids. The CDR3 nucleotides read TGTGCCAGCAGCGTACAGGTCGCCACCGGGGAGCTGTTTTTT. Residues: CASSVQVATGELFF.

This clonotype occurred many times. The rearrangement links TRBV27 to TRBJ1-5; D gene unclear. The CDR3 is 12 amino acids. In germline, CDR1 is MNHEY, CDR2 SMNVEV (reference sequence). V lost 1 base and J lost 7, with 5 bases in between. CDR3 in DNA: TGTGCCAGCAGTTTATTGGGCCAGCCCCAGCATTTT. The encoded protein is CASSLLGQPQHF.

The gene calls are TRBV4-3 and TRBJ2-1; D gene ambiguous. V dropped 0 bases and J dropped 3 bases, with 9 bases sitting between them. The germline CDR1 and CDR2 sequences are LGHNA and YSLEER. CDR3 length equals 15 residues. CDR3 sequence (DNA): TGCGCCAGCAGCCAAGACGTCGGTTACTACAATGAGCAGTTCTTC. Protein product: CASSQDVGYYNEQFF.

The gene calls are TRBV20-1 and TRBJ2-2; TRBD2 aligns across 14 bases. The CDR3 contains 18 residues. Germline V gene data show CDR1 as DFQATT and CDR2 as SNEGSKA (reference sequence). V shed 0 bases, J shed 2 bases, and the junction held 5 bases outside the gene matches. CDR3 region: CSARDRGTSGGNTGELFF. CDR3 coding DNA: TGCAGTGCTAGAGATCGTGGGACTAGCGGGGGAAACACCGGGGAGCTGTTTTTT.

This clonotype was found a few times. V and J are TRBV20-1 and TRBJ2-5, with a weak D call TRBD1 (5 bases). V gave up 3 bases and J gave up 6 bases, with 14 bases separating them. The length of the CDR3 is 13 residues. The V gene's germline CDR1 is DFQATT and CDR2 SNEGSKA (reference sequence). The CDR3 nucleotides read TGCAGTGCTAGTAGTCAGGGTGAAAAGACCCAGTACTTC. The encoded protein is CSASSQGEKTQYF.

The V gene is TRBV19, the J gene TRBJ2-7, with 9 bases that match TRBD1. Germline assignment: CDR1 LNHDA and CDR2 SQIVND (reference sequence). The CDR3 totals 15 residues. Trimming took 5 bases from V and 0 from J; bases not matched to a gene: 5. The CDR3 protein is CASSWGTGNSYEQYF. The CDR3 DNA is TGTGCCAGTAGTTGGGGGACAGGGAACTCCTACGAGCAGTACTTC.

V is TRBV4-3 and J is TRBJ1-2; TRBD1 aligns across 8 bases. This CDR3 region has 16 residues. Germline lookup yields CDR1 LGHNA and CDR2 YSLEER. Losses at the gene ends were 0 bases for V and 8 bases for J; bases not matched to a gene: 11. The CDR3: CASSQEQGGLGKGYTF. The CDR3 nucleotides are TGCGCCAGCAGCCAAGAACAGGGGGGACTCGGGAAAGGCTACACCTTC.

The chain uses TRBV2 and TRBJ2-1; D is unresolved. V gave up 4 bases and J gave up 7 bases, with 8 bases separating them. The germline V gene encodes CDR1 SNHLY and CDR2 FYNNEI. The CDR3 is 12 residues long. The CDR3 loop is CASSGGLNEQFF. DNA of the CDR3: TGTGCCAGCAGTGGGGGATTGAATGAGCAGTTCTTC.

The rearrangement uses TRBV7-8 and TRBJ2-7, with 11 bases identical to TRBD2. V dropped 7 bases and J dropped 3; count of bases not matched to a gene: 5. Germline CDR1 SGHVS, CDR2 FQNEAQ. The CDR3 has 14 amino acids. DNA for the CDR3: TGTGCCAGCACGTCGCTAGCGGGGGGCTACGAGCAGTACTTC. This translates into CASTSLAGGYEQYF.

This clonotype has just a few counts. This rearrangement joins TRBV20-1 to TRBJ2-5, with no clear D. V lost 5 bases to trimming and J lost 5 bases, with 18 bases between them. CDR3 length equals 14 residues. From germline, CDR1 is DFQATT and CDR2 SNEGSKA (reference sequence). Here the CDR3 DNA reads TGCAGTGCTCCGGCTTTCACCAACGGGGAGACCCAGTACTTC. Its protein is CSAPAFTNGETQYF.

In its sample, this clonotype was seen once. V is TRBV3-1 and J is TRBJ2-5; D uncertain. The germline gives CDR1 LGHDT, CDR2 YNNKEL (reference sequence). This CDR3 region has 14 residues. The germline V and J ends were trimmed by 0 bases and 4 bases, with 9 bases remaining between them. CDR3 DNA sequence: TGTGCCAGCAGCCAAGAAAGCTGGGGAGAGACCCAGTACTTC. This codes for CASSQESWGETQYF.

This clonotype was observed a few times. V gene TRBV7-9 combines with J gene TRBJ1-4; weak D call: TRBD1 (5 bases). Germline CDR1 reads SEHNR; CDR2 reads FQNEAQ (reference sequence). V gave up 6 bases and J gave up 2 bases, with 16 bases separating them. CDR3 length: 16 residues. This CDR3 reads CASSRGDAATNEKLFF. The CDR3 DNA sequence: TGTGCCAGCAGTAGGGGTGACGCCGCTACTAATGAAAAACTGTTTTTT.

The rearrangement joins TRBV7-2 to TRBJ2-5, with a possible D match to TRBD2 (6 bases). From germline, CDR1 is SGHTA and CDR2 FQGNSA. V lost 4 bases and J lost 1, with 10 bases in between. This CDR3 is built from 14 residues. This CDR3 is CASSYRDFQETQYF. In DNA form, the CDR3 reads TGTGCCAGCAGCTACCGGGACTTCCAAGAGACCCAGTACTTC.

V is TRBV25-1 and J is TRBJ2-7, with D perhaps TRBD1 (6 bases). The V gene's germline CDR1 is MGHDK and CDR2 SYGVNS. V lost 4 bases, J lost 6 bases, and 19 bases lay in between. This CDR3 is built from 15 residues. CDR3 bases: TGTGCCAGCAGTGCCGGACAGAGGTCTACCTCCGAGCAGTACTTC. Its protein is CASSAGQRSTSEQYF.